This TCR beta chain was retrieved from a study of blood T cell repertoires in COVID-19. Study information: The United States, Italy and Spain provided the acute and convalescent COVID-19 samples. The analysed material was cDNA or gDNA that came from T cells, B-cell-depleted T cells, or PBMCs.

Germline lookup yields CDR1 MNHEY and CDR2 SMNVEV (reference sequence). CDR3 length: 16 residues. The V and J ends lost 5 bases and 5 bases, in that order; junction bases with no gene match: 7. As processed by the authors: Nucleated cell number was recorded as an estimate derived from reference gene primer amplification. The repertoire was sequenced with immunoSEQ multiplex PCR; TCRdb's copy has only in-frame clones and lacks some. The V and J calls and the clone size are those of that table, but D and trimming were determined from the DNA. The profile shows 250,000 to 300,000 clones, about nine tenths of them singletons.

The sequenced material came from peripheral blood. The V and J genes are TRBV27 and TRBJ2-1, with TRBD1 matching 12 bases. The receptor's source is a man in his fifties with acute or convalescent COVID-19. CDR3 residues: CASSPLGQGANNEQFF. In nucleotides, the CDR3 is TGTGCCAGCAGTCCGCTGGGACAGGGGGCGAACAATGAGCAGTTCTTC.